This TCR beta chain was identified during a study of shared clonotypes between healthy human individuals. Study-level background: Each donor had three CD4 naive, three CD4 memory, two CD8 naive and one CD8 memory plate.

The trim removed 8 bases at V and 5 bases at J, leaving 14 bases unmatched. Germline V CDR1 and CDR2: MNHEY, SMNVEV (reference sequence). The CDR3 consists of 16 residues. Worth noting for this clone: Its specificity is unknown.

Study-wide points: Estimated richness values were generally larger in naive subsets than in memory subsets. Blood alone was sampled, and tissue repertoires likely differ.

Using immunoSEQ multiplex PCR, the repertoire was profiled, and TCRdb retains in-frame clones only, with some absent. The data show hundreds of thousands of clones, almost 97% seen once. A CD45RA-negative memory subset and a CD45RA+ naive subset were separated from the CD4+ cells. Material: naive CD4+ T cells sorted from blood. Subset defined: CD45RA+ positively selected. The rearrangement links TRBV27 to TRBJ2-7, with 11 bases identical to TRBD2. The receptor comes from a woman in her twenties or thirties in good health. DNA for the CDR3: TGTGCCAGCTCCCTAAGGACGACTAGCGGGAAGGACGAGCAGTACTTC. It yields the protein CASSLRTTSGKDEQYF.